This T cell receptor beta chain was captured by sequencing in a study of identical twins. Many counts were recorded for this clonotype. TCRdb redid the calling of the 5' RACE reads with MiXCR, one entry per CDR3 protein. The data show about 700,000 distinct CDR3 sequences, around 5.7% seen once. The length of the CDR3 is 12 residues. Input material: naive T cells sorted from blood. The clonotype was recovered from a man aged 18 to 30 in good health. V usage is TRBV21-1 and J usage is TRBJ1-2; the table names TRBD1, a call not compared with the DNA. TRBV21-1 is reported as a pseudogene. The CDR3 reads CARDRGVYGYTF. The CDR3 bases are TGTGCCAGAGACAGGGGAGTCTATGGCTACACCTTC.